This T cell receptor (beta chain) was documented in a study of T cells expressing NK-cell markers. Study as a whole: The authors derived TCR beta repertoires from sorted CD3+CD56+NKG2C+, CD3+CD56+NKG2C- and CD3+CD56-NKG2C+ T cells. Whole-study findings and limits: A handful of donors likewise had their CD3+CD56-NKG2C+ fraction led by these clonotypes.

CDR3 length equals 18 residues. The cDNA for TCR beta came from 5'RACE template switching with UMIs. TCRdb reprocessed the 5' RACE reads; each CDR3 protein has one entry and no DNA is given. The sample holds 400,000 to 500,000 distinct CDR3 sequences. A word on this clonotype: Its matching antigen is unknown.

The sequence derives from a woman aged 18-70 years in good health. The sequenced sample was blood T cells: a sorted CD56 or NKG2C T cell subset, CD4+ or CD8+ T cells, or bulk PBMC T cells (not recorded which). V and J are TRBV12-3 or TRBV12-4 and TRBJ2-3; TCRdb picks TRBD2, but there is no DNA to check that call. The chain's CDR3 is CASSFSLAGGIGTDTQYF.